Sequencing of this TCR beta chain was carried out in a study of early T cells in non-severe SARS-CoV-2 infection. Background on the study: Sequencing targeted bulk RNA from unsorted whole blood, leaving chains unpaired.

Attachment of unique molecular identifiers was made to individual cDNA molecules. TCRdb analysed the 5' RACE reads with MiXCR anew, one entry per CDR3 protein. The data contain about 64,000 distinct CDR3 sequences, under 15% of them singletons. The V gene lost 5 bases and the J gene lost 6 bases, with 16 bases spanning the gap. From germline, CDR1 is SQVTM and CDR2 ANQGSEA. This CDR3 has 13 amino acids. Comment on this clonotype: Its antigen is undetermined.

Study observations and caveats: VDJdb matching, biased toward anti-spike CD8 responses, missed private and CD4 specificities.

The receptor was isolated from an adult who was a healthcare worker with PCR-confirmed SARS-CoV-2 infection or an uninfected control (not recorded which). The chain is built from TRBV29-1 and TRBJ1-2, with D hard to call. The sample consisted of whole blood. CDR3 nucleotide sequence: TGCAGCGTTACCCCCTACGTGGGCAATGGCTACACCTTC. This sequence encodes CSVTPYVGNGYTF.